These 21 T cell receptor beta chains were sequenced from one sample in a study of CD8 T cells in Susac syndrome. Roughly 0.45 to 1 ug RNA was reverse transcribed with random hexamers. Each CDR3 protein gets one entry after TCRdb re-called the immunoSEQ multiplex PCR reads with MiXCR. The sample lists about 240,000 distinct CDR3 sequences, 90% to 96% occurring once. Sequenced input: CD4+ T cells from PBMCs. The receptor source for this set is a human donor with Susac syndrome.

V gene TRBV27 combines with J gene TRBJ1-4; possibly TRBD1 for D (5 bases). V was cut by 5 bases and J by 4 bases, with 11 bases left in between. Germline CDR1 is MNHEY and CDR2 is SMNVEV (reference sequence). CDR3 size: 14 residues. The CDR3 region has the DNA TGTGCCAGCAGTATGACAGTAGATAATGAAAAACTGTTTTTT. Protein sequence: CASSMTVDNEKLFF.

The rearrangement links TRBV29-1 to TRBJ1-1, with 7 nucleotides matching TRBD1. The CDR3 sequence is 13 residues long. J was trimmed by 1 base and V by 6 bases; bases with no gene match: 5. The germline V gene encodes CDR1 SQVTM and CDR2 ANQGSEA. The CDR3 DNA sequence: TGCAGCGTCAAACAGGGGCAGAACACTGAAGCTTTCTTT. Translation: CSVKQGQNTEAFF.

The CDR3: CASSTHRLAGRTDTQYF. The CDR3 DNA follows: TGTGCCAGCAGCACTCATCGACTAGCGGGTAGAACAGATACGCAGTATTTT. The chain carries TRBV11-2 and TRBJ2-3, with TRBD2 matching 10 bases. CDR1 and CDR2 (germline): SGHAT, FQNNGV. V was clipped by 5 bases and J by 3 bases; unmatched bases: 11. The length of the CDR3 is 17 residues. The full variable domain, in which reference TRBV11-2 and TRBJ2-3 provide the parts outside the CDR3, is EAGVAQSPRYKIIEKRQSVAFWCNPISGHATLYWYQQILGQGPKLLIQFQNNGVVDDSQLPKDRFSAERLKGVDSTLKIQPAKLEDSAVYLCASSTHRLAGRTDTQYFGPGTRLTVL.

J is TRBJ2-2 and V is TRBV29-1; D gene unclear. Trimming removed 4 bases at V and 1 base at J, with 10 bases between. The CDR3 length is 14 residues. Germline V gives CDR1 SQVTM, CDR2 ANQGSEA. CDR3 nucleotides: TGCAGCGTTGGTGTCCCGATGAACACCGGGGAGCTGTTTTTT. Encoded protein: CSVGVPMNTGELFF.

The chain joins TRBV7-3 to TRBJ2-1, with TRBD2 as a possible D gene (5 bases). CDR3 size: 12 residues. The V end was cut by 5 bases, the J end by 9 bases, with 11 bases between. CDR1 and CDR2 (germline): SGHTA, FQGTGA. The CDR3 DNA follows: TGTGCCAGCAGCACCCCTGCGGGTGAGCAGTTCTTC. Translated: CASSTPAGEQFF.

The count of this clonotype is one. V and J are TRBV12-5 and TRBJ2-5; D gene uncertain. V gave up 6 bases and J gave up 5 bases, with 10 bases separating them. This CDR3 is built from 12 residues. The germline CDR1 and CDR2 sequences are LGHNT and FRNRAP. The CDR3: CASGISRETQYF. DNA of the CDR3: TGTGCTAGTGGCATTAGCCGGGAGACCCAGTACTTC. Full variable domain (missing parts from reference TRBV12-5 and TRBJ2-5): DARVTQTPRHKVTEMGQEVTMRCQPILGHNTVFWYRQTMMQGLELLAYFRNRAPLDDSGMPKDRFSAEMPDATLATLKIQPSEPRDSAVYFCASGISRETQYFGPGTRLLVL.

V usage is TRBV29-1 and J usage is TRBJ1-1, with 8 bases identical to TRBD1. Germline CDR1 is SQVTM and CDR2 is ANQGSEA. The length of the CDR3 is 13 residues. V was pared by 4 bases and J by 4 bases, with 5 bases of the junction left unmatched. DNA of the CDR3: TGCAGCGTTGCACAGGGGGATCGCACTGAAGCTTTCTTT. It specifies CSVAQGDRTEAFF.

The chain is built from TRBV12-3 or TRBV12-4 and TRBJ1-1; the D is unclear. The V end lost 5 bases, the J end lost 1 base, and 11 bases lay between the germline ends. The CDR3 spans 14 residues. In nucleotides, the CDR3 is TGTGCCAGCAGTCCTGAACGACGGAACACTGAAGCTTTCTTT. Encoded protein: CASSPERRNTEAFF.

The V call is TRBV20-1, the J call TRBJ2-5, with D possibly matching TRBD2 (6 bases). CDR3 size: 14 residues. The ends were cut back, 1 base at V and 4 bases at J, with 13 bases in the middle. CDR1 is DFQATT, CDR2 SNEGSKA, per germline (reference sequence). This CDR3 is CSARVSGGVETQYF. CDR3 coding DNA: TGCAGTGCTAGAGTCTCCGGGGGAGTAGAGACCCAGTACTTC.

CDR3 bases: TGTGCCAGCAGCTTAAAAGGGAGAGATGAGCAGTTCTTC. Residues: CASSLKGRDEQFF. The chain combines TRBV7-9 with TRBJ2-1; the D gene is possibly TRBD2 (5 bases). The V end lost 2 bases, the J end lost 8 bases, and 10 bases lay between the germline ends. CDR3 size: 13 residues. Germline loops: CDR1 SEHNR, CDR2 FQNEAQ (reference sequence).

The chain carries TRBV4-1 and TRBJ1-2, with D possibly matching TRBD1 (5 bases). The CDR3 is 15 amino acids. V lost 4 bases to trimming and J lost 4 bases, with 16 bases between them. Germline CDR1 and CDR2: MGHRA and YSYEKL. The CDR3, as DNA: TGCGCCAGCAGCCGAGGGACCGCGGAGGGCTATGGCTACACCTTC. It yields the protein CASSRGTAEGYGYTF.

This chain's CDR3 is CAWIQNGAGVGEQFF. In nucleotides, the CDR3 is TGTGCCTGGATTCAGAATGGAGCGGGAGTAGGTGAGCAGTTCTTC. This chain links TRBV30 with TRBJ2-1; 8 nucleotides align to TRBD2. The germline CDR1 and CDR2 sequences are GTSNPN and SVGIG (reference sequence). J was trimmed by 9 bases and V by 4 bases; bases with no gene match: 14. The CDR3 extends over 15 amino acids.

V usage is TRBV28 and J usage is TRBJ2-4; a possible D gene is TRBD1 (6 bases). Trimming left V 6 bases short and J 6 bases short, with 15 bases between. The CDR3 has 14 amino acids. Germline V gives CDR1 MDHEN, CDR2 SYDVKM. CDR3 bases: TGTGCCAGCAGGACAACGGGACACTTAAACATTCAGTACTTC. This gives the protein CASRTTGHLNIQYF.

The chain has TRBV2 and TRBJ2-7; 7 nucleotides align to TRBD2. Germline V gives CDR1 SNHLY, CDR2 FYNNEI. Unmatched junction bases numbered 10, after V lost 3 bases and J lost 5 bases. This CDR3 is built from 15 residues. CDR3 protein: CASSDRGSLRDEQYF. CDR3 in DNA: TGTGCCAGCAGTGATCGCGGGAGCCTTCGGGACGAGCAGTACTTC.

V is TRBV20-1 and J is TRBJ2-3, with D uncertain. This CDR3 is 12 amino acids long. Per the germline V gene, CDR1 is DFQATT and CDR2 is SNEGSKA (reference sequence). With 3 bases removed from V and 1 base from J, the gap between germline ends came to 5 bases. CDR3 protein: CSASSRTDTQYF. The CDR3 nucleotides read TGCAGTGCTAGTTCACGCACAGATACGCAGTATTTT.

This chain joins TRBV12-3 or TRBV12-4 and TRBJ2-7; TRBD2 matches at 12 bases. The J segment lost 0 bases and the V segment lost 5 bases, leaving 8 bases of the junction unmatched. This CDR3 spans 17 amino acids. CDR3 coding DNA: TGTGCCAGCAGTCTCCGACTAGCGGGAGATAGCTCCTACGAGCAGTACTTC. Its protein is CASSLRLAGDSSYEQYF.

The V gene is TRBV25-1, the J gene TRBJ2-1; no clear D gene. The CDR3 contains 12 residues. Trimming left V 1 base short and J 6 bases short, with 4 bases between. Per the germline V gene, CDR1 is MGHDK and CDR2 is SYGVNS. For the CDR3, the DNA is TGTGCCAGCAGTGAATGGAGCAATGAGCAGTTCTTC. Translation: CASSEWSNEQFF. Using reference TRBV25-1 and TRBJ2-1 for the parts outside the CDR3, the full variable domain is EADIYQTPRYLVIGTGKKITLECSQTMGHDKMYWYQQDPGMELHLIHYSYGVNSTEKGDLSSESTVSRIRTEHFPLTLESARPSHTSQYLCASSEWSNEQFFGPGTRLTVL.

The chain recombines TRBV5-1 with TRBJ1-5; no clear D gene. The V end lost 1 base, the J end lost 4 bases, and 9 bases lay between the germline ends. From germline, CDR1 is SGHRS and CDR2 YFSETQ. This CDR3 region has 14 residues. The chain's CDR3 is CASSLIAGNQPQHF. In nucleotides, the CDR3 is TGCGCCAGCAGCTTGATTGCGGGGAATCAGCCCCAGCATTTT.

This clonotype was observed a few times. The J gene is TRBJ2-7, the V gene TRBV19, with TRBD1 as a possible D gene (6 bases). The germline V gene has CDR1 LNHDA and CDR2 SQIVND (reference sequence). The CDR3 is 12 amino acids. V shed 4 bases and J shed 7 bases, with 11 bases lying between them. This CDR3 is CASSTGEGEQYF. In DNA form, the CDR3 reads TGTGCCAGTAGTACAGGGGAAGGAGAGCAGTACTTC.

This chain uses TRBV7-2 with TRBJ2-5; 10 bases match TRBD1. The germline V gene has CDR1 SGHTA and CDR2 FQGNSA. CDR3 length: 16 residues. V gave up 6 bases and J gave up 4 bases; unmatched junction bases: 11. The DNA of the CDR3 is TGTGCCAGCAGTTCGTCGGGACAGGGGTTCGTAGAGACCCAGTACTTC. As protein: CASSSSGQGFVETQYF.

The chain is built from TRBV9 and TRBJ2-5; 8 bases align to TRBD2. The length of the CDR3 is 15 residues. V lost 0 bases and J lost 4; bases outside the gene matches: 5. CDR1 is SGDLS and CDR2 is YYNGEE in the germline V gene. The DNA of the CDR3 is TGTGCCAGCAGCGTAGAACAGCGGGAGACAGAGACCCAGTACTTC. Translation: CASSVEQRETETQYF.